The present entry profiles one T cell receptor (beta chain) with its context. The authors ran a second PCR of about 6 to 11 cycles using a sample-barcoded 5' primer and a J-beta primer mix. The template-switch adaptor, which had 12 random nucleotides, put a tag on each cDNA molecule. TCRdb recomputed calls from the 5' RACE reads with MiXCR, one row per CDR3 protein. This sample has about 970,000 distinct CDR3 sequences, with just over 50% found just once. The record originates from a study of blood T cells in healthy people across ages. Healthy individuals of Caucasian origin from Russia, aged about 6 to 90, served as donors. Trimming took 2 bases from V and 0 from J; bases not matched to a gene: 7. The CDR3 is 16 amino acids. From germline, CDR1 is DFQATT and CDR2 SNEGSKA (reference sequence).

The sequencing sample was made of blood. The clonotype comes from a woman between 55 and 75 years old in good health. The J gene is TRBJ2-1, the V gene TRBV20-1; 7 nucleotides agree with TRBD1. CDR3 sequence reads: CSARRSRQGSYNEQFF. The CDR3 nucleotides are TGCAGTGCTAGACGTTCGAGACAGGGCTCCTACAATGAGCAGTTCTTC.